This entry is about one T cell receptor (beta chain). The germline gene is not matched at one end of the junction; a read error may be the cause. Taking about 18-32 mg of unsorted bulk tissue, the authors co-extracted RNA and DNA. Surgical resection served as treatment for the primary liver carcinoma of these patients. The data were obtained in a study of tumor-infiltrating lymphocytes in primary liver carcinoma. In the study overall: Sample yields, roughly 3.5 to 7.13 million productive TCRbeta reads, were similar across the tissue types.

This CDR3 spans 14 amino acids. A primer matching the constant region was used to make TCR beta cDNA from 450 to 550 ng of total RNA. Slightly modified ARM-PCR, run as three nested multiplex PCR rounds, produced the TCR beta libraries. Use of TRBV1-TRBV30 forward primers with a C-beta reverse primer characterized the first two PCR rounds, which lasted approximately 11 cycles each. TCRdb re-derived calls from the multiplex PCR reads in MiXCR, one entry per CDR3 protein. The sample carries nearly 45,000 distinct CDR3 sequences, around 70% recorded once. The chain recombines TRBV12-3 or TRBV12-4 with TRBJ1-1; D remains ambiguous. The clonotype comes from a man in his forties or fifties with primary liver carcinoma and hepatitis B virus infection. The sequencing sample was made of liver tumor tissue from sampling region 2. This sample's subset: tumor region T2, inferior pole. DNA for the CDR3: TGTGCCGGCAGTTTGATATCCCTGAACACTGAAGCTTTCTTT. Translating gives CAGSLISLNTEAFF.